The 21 T cell receptor beta chains below were found in one sample sequenced in a study of PD-1 blockade in classical Hodgkin lymphoma. Generated by immunoSEQ multiplex PCR, the TCRdb table keeps only in-frame clones and is missing some. This table holds 20,000 to 25,000 clones, around 80% found once. Every one of the patients relapsed after autologous stem cell transplantation (brentuximab vedotin exposure was variable). The specimen was peripheral blood mononuclear cells (PBMCs), collected before the second cycle of nivolumab. These receptors were taken from a human donor with classical Hodgkin lymphoma.

The V and J genes are TRBV19 and TRBJ2-7; D possibly uses TRBD1 or TRBD2 (5 bases each). Deletions cut 2 bases from V and 0 bases from J, with 11 bases between. This CDR3 contains 15 residues. Germline V lookup: CDR1 LNHDA, CDR2 SQIVND (reference sequence). CDR3 DNA sequence: TGTGCCAGTAGTATAAGGTCGGGGCACTCCTACGAGCAGTACTTC. Amino acid sequence: CASSIRSGHSYEQYF.

This clone came up a few times. This chain links TRBV5-1 with TRBJ2-2; 7 positions agree with TRBD1. With 2 bases clipped from V and 0 bases from J, the junction kept 1 base outside the gene matches. This CDR3 contains 15 residues. The V gene's germline CDR1 is SGHRS and CDR2 YFSETQ. This CDR3 is CASSLDRANTGELFF. The CDR3 bases are TGCGCCAGCAGCTTAGACAGGGCGAACACCGGGGAGCTGTTTTTT.

The table lists this clone with a few counts. The rearrangement links TRBV11-2 to TRBJ2-7, with D uncertain. V shed 2 bases and J shed 4 bases, with 12 bases lying between them. The germline CDR1 and CDR2 sequences are SGHAT and FQNNGV. The CDR3 has 14 amino acids. CDR3 sequence: CASSLIDLSYEQYF. The CDR3 coding sequence is TGTGCCAGCAGCTTAATCGACCTATCATACGAGCAGTACTTC.

The rearrangement joins TRBV13 to TRBJ2-7; 13 bases are shared with TRBD2. Germline assignment: CDR1 PRHDT and CDR2 FYEKMQ (reference sequence). The CDR3 covers 16 residues. The ends lost 0 bases at V and 3 bases at J; junction bases unmatched: 2. In DNA, the CDR3 is TGTGCCAGCAGCTTAGGGGGACTAGCGGGATTCTACGAGCAGTACTTC. Amino acids: CASSLGGLAGFYEQYF.

The J gene is TRBJ2-6, the V gene TRBV19, with D uncertain. The CDR3 spans 13 residues. Trimming left V 6 bases short and J 0 bases short, with 3 bases between. Germline CDR1 is LNHDA and CDR2 is SQIVND (reference sequence). The CDR3 region has the DNA TGTGCCAGTAGGAACTCTGGGGCCAACGTCCTGACTTTC. This gives the protein CASRNSGANVLTF.

This clone was counted only a few times. The rearrangement uses TRBV6-1 and TRBJ2-2; D ambiguous. Trimming pared 5 bases from V and 0 bases from J, leaving 10 bases between. This CDR3 region has 15 residues. Germline V gives CDR1 MNHNS, CDR2 SASEGT. CDR3 coding DNA: TGTGCCAGCAGTAGGCTGAACGCGAACACCGGGGAGCTGTTTTTT. Encoded protein: CASSRLNANTGELFF.

The V and J genes are TRBV10-2 and TRBJ2-1; 11 positions match TRBD2. J was trimmed by 3 bases and V by 6 bases; bases with no gene match: 4. This CDR3 spans 15 amino acids. Germline CDR1 reads WSHSY; CDR2 reads SAAADI. CDR3 amino acids: CASRPGTSGYNEQFF. Here the CDR3 DNA reads TGCGCCAGCAGGCCCGGGACTAGCGGCTACAATGAGCAGTTCTTC.

This clone was observed a handful of times. The V call is TRBV5-1, the J call TRBJ2-7; no firm D call. Deletions cut 0 bases from V and 6 bases from J, with 10 bases between. This CDR3 contains 13 residues. Per germline, CDR1 SGHRS and CDR2 YFSETQ. CDR3 DNA: TGCGCCAGCAGCTTGGCTCTACTTTCCGAGCAGTACTTC. As protein: CASSLALLSEQYF.

This clone was picked up one time. The chain links TRBV19 to TRBJ2-3; D ambiguous. The CDR3 runs 15 residues. The germline V and J ends were trimmed by 3 bases and 4 bases, with 14 bases remaining between them. Germline CDR1 and CDR2: LNHDA and SQIVND (reference sequence). CDR3 in amino acids: CASSISSGGSDTQYF. CDR3 in DNA: TGTGCCAGTAGTATTTCGAGTGGTGGGTCAGATACGCAGTATTTT.

This chain uses TRBV2 with TRBJ2-3, with 15 positions matching TRBD2. This CDR3 contains 17 residues. Germline assignment: CDR1 SNHLY and CDR2 FYNNEI. V trimming: 7 bases; J trimming: 6 bases; junction bases outside the gene matches: 11. The DNA for the CDR3 is TGTGCCAGCATGAAGGCAGGACTAGCGGGAGGGCCGGATACGCAGTATTTT. Protein sequence: CASMKAGLAGGPDTQYF.

The chain joins TRBV7-9 to TRBJ1-1, with D maybe TRBD1 (6 bases). Trimming pared 2 bases from V and 7 bases from J, leaving 11 bases between. In germline, CDR1 is SEHNR, CDR2 FQNEAQ (reference sequence). This CDR3 contains 13 residues. This CDR3 reads CASSLKGGVEAFF. For the CDR3, the DNA is TGTGCCAGCAGCTTAAAGGGGGGCGTTGAAGCTTTCTTT.

The genes are TRBV6-5 and TRBJ1-1; D unresolved. Trimming pared 2 bases from V and 2 bases from J, leaving 6 bases between. The CDR3 totals 13 residues. Per the germline V gene, CDR1 is MNHEY and CDR2 is SVGAGI. The CDR3 spells CASSYRANTEAFF. The CDR3 DNA sequence: TGTGCCAGCAGTTACAGGGCTAACACTGAAGCTTTCTTT.

This chain uses TRBV28 with TRBJ2-1; tentatively, D is TRBD2 (5 bases). The CDR3 sequence is 13 residues long. The germline V gene encodes CDR1 MDHEN and CDR2 SYDVKM. Trimming shortened V by 6 bases and J by 4 bases, and 10 bases separated the two germline ends. CDR3 in amino acids: CASSPSRYNEQFF. The CDR3 DNA reads TGTGCCAGCAGCCCTAGCAGGTACAATGAGCAGTTCTTC.

The chain combines TRBV7-9 with TRBJ2-1; D not resolved. CDR1 is SEHNR and CDR2 is FQNEAQ in the germline V gene (reference sequence). The CDR3 runs 11 residues. Trimming shortened V by 7 bases and J by 6 bases, and 7 bases separated the two germline ends. DNA for the CDR3: TGTGCCAGCACTATTACCAATGAGCAGTTCTTC. Encoded protein: CASTITNEQFF.

The J gene is TRBJ1-1, the V gene TRBV29-1; D is possibly TRBD1 (6 bases). The CDR3 has 14 amino acids. CDR1 is SQVTM, CDR2 ANQGSEA, per germline. V was pared by 7 bases and J by 0 bases, with 15 bases between. The chain's CDR3 is CSATTGHMNTEAFF. DNA for the CDR3: TGCAGCGCCACTACGGGACATATGAACACTGAAGCTTTCTTT.

V gene TRBV29-1 combines with J gene TRBJ2-7; D remains ambiguous. CDR3 length: 16 residues. CDR1 and CDR2 from the germline V gene are SQVTM and ANQGSEA. V lost 1 base and J lost 2, with 18 bases in between. DNA of the CDR3: TGCAGCGTTGAAGGGGTGGACCAGCTTCAGCCCTACGAGCAGTACTTC. It specifies CSVEGVDQLQPYEQYF.

This rearrangement joins TRBV28 to TRBJ2-5; 8 bases agree with TRBD2. CDR3 length: 15 residues. Looked up from germline, CDR1 is MDHEN and CDR2 is SYDVKM. V lost 4 bases to trimming and J lost 4 bases; unmatched junction nucleotides: 8. DNA for the CDR3: TGTGCCAGCAGTTGGAACGGGGGGGGCGGAGAGACCCAGTACTTC. It translates to CASSWNGGGGETQYF.

The rearrangement links TRBV6-5 to TRBJ2-1; no definite D call. Per the germline V gene, CDR1 is MNHEY and CDR2 is SVGAGI. V was trimmed by 5 bases and J by 1 base, leaving 12 bases between them. The CDR3 is 15 amino acids. The CDR3 bases are TGTGCCAGCAGTACCGATCGGCGTTCCTACAATGAGCAGTTCTTC. As protein: CASSTDRRSYNEQFF.

The chain is built from TRBV18 and TRBJ1-3, with 9 bases that match TRBD1. This CDR3 has 17 residues. In germline, CDR1 is KGHSH, CDR2 LQKENI. V was pared by 6 bases and J by 0 bases, with 9 bases of the junction left unmatched. CDR3: CASSPGTGPYSGNTIYF. As DNA, the CDR3 is TGTGCCAGCTCCCCCGGGACAGGGCCTTACTCTGGAAACACCATATATTTT.

V gene TRBV5-1 combines with J gene TRBJ1-2; 7 bases are a match to TRBD1. The trim removed 3 bases at V and 7 bases at J, leaving 9 bases unmatched. The CDR3 runs 14 residues. CDR1 is SGHRS, CDR2 YFSETQ, per germline. Here the CDR3 reads CASSSDRVSSGYTF. Written as DNA, the CDR3 is TGCGCCAGCAGCTCAGACAGGGTCTCCTCTGGCTACACCTTC.

Only one count was recorded for this clone. This chain links TRBV4-1 with TRBJ2-1, with 10 bases matching TRBD2. V lost 0 bases and J lost 6; bases outside the gene matches: 14. The CDR3 is 19 amino acids. Germline V gives CDR1 MGHRA, CDR2 YSYEKL. CDR3 loop: CASSQDTATAGGRGNEQFF. CDR3 in DNA: TGCGCCAGCAGCCAAGATACCGCTACAGCGGGAGGGCGGGGCAATGAGCAGTTCTTC.